Each of the 3 T cell receptor beta chains below was sequenced from the same sample in a study of T cells in Graves' hyperthyroidism and ophthalmopathy (dated by TCRdb to about 2019). The method was multiplex PCR. Sequencing instrument: Illumina HiSeq 2000. Amplification of TCR beta CDR3 regions was carried out from RNA transcripts. The first round of RT-PCR for the TCR CDR3 was performed with the HTBI primer set and the Qiagen OneStep RT-PCR kit. TCRdb trimmed public reads at Q25 via fastp, called clones via MiXCR and kept in-frame beta chains. Rows with one shared CDR3 protein collapse into an entry with the most common genes and DNA. The sample includes around 300,000 distinct CDR3 sequences, with about 25% observed a single time. The ten largest clones represent more than 25% of the sample. Sequences were obtained from blood. The receptors derive from a middle-aged man with Graves' hyperthyroidism that later progressed to Graves' ophthalmopathy.

This clonotype has a count of ten or more. A much larger clone is a single base away; this may be a read error. The rearrangement links TRBV7-2 to TRBJ2-5, with D hard to call. The CDR3 spans 11 residues. CDR1 SGHTA and CDR2 FQGNSA come from the germline V gene. V lost 1 base to trimming and J lost 6 bases, with 3 bases between them. The CDR3 region is CASSLVQTQYF. DNA of the CDR3: TGTGCCAGCAGCTTAGTGCAGACCCAGTACTTC.

This clonotype was picked up many times. The rearrangement uses TRBV28 and TRBJ2-5, with 9 bases lining up with TRBD1. J lost 5 bases, V lost 3 bases, and 7 bases had no gene match. This CDR3 contains 15 residues. The germline gives CDR1 MDHEN, CDR2 SYDVKM. CDR3 sequence reads: CASSFSTGGGETQYF. In DNA, the CDR3 is TGTGCCAGCAGTTTTTCCACAGGGGGCGGTGAGACCCAGTACTTC.

The genes are TRBV5-6 and TRBJ1-1, with unresolved D. CDR1 and CDR2 from the germline V gene are SGHDT and YYEEEE. The CDR3 totals 16 residues. Trimming removed 5 bases from V and 5 bases from J, with 22 bases in between. CDR3 sequence: CASRQRGSGFVTEAFF. The CDR3 DNA reads as TGTGCCAGCAGGCAGCGCGGCAGCGGTTTTGTAACTGAAGCTTTCTTT.